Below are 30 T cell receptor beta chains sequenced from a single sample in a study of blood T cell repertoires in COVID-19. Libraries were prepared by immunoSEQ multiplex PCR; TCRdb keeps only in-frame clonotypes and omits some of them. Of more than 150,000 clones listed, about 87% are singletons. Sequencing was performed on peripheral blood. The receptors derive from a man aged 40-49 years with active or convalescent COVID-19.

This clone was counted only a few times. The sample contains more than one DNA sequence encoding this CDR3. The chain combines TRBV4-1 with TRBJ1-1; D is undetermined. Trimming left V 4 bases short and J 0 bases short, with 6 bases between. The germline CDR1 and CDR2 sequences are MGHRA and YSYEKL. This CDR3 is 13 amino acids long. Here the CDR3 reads CASSPPLNTEAFF. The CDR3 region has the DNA TGCGCCAGCAGCCCCCCTCTGAACACTGAAGCTTTCTTT.

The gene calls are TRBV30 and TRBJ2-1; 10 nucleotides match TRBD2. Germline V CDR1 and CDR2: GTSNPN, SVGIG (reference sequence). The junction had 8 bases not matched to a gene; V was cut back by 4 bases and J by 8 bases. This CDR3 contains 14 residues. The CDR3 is CAWTGTSVLDEQFF. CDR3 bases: TGTGCCTGGACCGGGACTAGCGTCTTGGATGAGCAGTTCTTC.

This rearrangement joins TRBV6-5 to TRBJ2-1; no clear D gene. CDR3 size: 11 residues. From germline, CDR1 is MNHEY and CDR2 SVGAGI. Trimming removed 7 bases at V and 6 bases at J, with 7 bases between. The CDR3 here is CASILANEQFF. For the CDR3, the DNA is TGTGCCAGCATTCTGGCCAATGAGCAGTTCTTC.

In nucleotides, the CDR3 is TGTGCCAGTAGGGACAGGGGGCCTCTCACCGGGGAGCTGTTTTTT. This gives the protein CASRDRGPLTGELFF. The chain is built from TRBV19 and TRBJ2-2; the match to TRBD1 covers 11 bases. The CDR3 has 15 amino acids. V lost 6 bases to trimming and J lost 4 bases; unmatched junction nucleotides: 4. The germline V gene encodes CDR1 LNHDA and CDR2 SQIVND (reference sequence).

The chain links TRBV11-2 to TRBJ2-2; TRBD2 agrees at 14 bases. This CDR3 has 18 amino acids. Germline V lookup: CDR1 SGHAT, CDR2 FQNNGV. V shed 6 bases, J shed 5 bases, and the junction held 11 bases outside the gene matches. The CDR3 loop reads CASSQGLAGESETGELFF. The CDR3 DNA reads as TGTGCCAGCAGTCAGGGACTAGCGGGGGAGTCGGAGACCGGGGAGCTGTTTTTT.

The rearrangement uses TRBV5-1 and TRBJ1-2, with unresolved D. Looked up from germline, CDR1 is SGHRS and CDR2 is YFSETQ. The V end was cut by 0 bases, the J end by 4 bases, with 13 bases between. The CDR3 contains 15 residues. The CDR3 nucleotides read TGCGCCAGCAGCTTGGCCGACCCTAGAGGCTATGGCTACACCTTC. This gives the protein CASSLADPRGYGYTF. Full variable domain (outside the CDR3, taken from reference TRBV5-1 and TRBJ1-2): KAGVTQTPRYLIKTRGQQVTLSCSPISGHRSVSWYQQTPGQGLQFLFEYFSETQRNKGNFPGRFSGRQFSNSRSEMNVSTLELGDSALYLCASSLADPRGYGYTFGSGTRLTVV.

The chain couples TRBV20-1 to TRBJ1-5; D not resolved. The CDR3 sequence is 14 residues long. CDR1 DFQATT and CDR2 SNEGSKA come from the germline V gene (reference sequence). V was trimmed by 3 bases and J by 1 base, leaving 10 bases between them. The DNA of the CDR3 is TGCAGTGCTAGTTCCAGGTCAAGCAATCAGCCCCAGCATTTT. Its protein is CSASSRSSNQPQHF.

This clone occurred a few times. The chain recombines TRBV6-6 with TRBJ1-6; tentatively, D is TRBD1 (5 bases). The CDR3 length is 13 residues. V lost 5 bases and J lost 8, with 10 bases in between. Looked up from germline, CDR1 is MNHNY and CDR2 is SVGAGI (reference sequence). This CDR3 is CASSRDGDSPLHF. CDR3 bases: TGTGCCAGCAGTCGGGACGGGGATTCACCCCTCCACTTT.

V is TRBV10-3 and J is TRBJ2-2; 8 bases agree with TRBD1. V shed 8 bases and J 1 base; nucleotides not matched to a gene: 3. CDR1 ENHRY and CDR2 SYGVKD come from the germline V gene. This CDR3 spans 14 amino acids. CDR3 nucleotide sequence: TGTGCCATCCGCGGACAGGGGAACACCGGGGAGCTGTTTTTT. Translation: CAIRGQGNTGELFF.

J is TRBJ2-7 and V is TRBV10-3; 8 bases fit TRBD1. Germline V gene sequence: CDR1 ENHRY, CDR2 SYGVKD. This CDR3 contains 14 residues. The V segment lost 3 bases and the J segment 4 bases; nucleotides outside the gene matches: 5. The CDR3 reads CAISDLGQGYEQYF. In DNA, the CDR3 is TGTGCCATCAGTGACCTTGGACAGGGTTACGAGCAGTACTTC.

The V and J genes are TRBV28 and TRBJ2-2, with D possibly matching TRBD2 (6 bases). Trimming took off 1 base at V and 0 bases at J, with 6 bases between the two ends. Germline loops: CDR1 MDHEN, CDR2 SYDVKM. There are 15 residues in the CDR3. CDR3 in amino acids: CASSLSGANTGELFF. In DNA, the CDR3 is TGTGCCAGCAGTTTATCGGGGGCGAACACCGGGGAGCTGTTTTTT.

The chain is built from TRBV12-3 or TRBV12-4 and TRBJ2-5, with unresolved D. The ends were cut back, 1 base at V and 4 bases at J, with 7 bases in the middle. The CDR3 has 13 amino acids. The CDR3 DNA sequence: TGTGCCAGCAGTTTAGTAGTTAGAGAGACCCAGTACTTC. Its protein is CASSLVVRETQYF.

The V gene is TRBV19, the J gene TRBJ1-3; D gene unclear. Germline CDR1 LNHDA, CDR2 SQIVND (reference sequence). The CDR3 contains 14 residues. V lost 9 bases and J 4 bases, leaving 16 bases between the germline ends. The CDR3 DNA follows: TGTGCCAGCACGCGACCGGGGTCAGGAAACACCATATATTTT. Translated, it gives CASTRPGSGNTIYF.

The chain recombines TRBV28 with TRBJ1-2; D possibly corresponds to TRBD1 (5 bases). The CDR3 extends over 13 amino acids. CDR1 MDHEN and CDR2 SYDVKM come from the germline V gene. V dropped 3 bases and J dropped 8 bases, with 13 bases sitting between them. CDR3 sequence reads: CASSFSGADGYTF. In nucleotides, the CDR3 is TGTGCCAGCAGTTTCAGTGGGGCAGACGGCTACACCTTC.

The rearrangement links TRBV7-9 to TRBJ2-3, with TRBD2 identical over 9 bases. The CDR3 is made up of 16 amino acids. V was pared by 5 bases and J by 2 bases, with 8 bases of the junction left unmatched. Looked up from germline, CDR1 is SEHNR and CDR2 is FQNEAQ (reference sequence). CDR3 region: CASSPVAGDNTDTQYF. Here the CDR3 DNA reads TGTGCCAGCAGCCCGGTAGCGGGGGATAACACAGATACGCAGTATTTT.

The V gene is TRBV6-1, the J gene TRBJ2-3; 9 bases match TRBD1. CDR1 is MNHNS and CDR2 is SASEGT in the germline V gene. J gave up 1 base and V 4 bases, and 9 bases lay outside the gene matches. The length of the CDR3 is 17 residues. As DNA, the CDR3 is TGTGCCAGCAGTGGACCCGGGACAGGGTCTCGCACAGATACGCAGTATTTT. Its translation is CASSGPGTGSRTDTQYF.

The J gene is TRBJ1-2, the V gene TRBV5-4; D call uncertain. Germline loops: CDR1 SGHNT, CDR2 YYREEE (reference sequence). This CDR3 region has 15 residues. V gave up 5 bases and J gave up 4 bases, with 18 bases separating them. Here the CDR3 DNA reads TGTGCCAGCAGTCCTCCGGGTCCTATAACCTATGGCTACACCTTC. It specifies CASSPPGPITYGYTF.

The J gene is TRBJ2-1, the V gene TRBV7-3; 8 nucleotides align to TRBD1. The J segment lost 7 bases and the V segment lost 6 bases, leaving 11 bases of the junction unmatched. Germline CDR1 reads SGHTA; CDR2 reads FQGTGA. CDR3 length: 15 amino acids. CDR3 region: CASSSRQGLGNEQFF. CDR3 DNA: TGTGCCAGCAGTTCTCGACAGGGGTTGGGGAATGAGCAGTTCTTC.

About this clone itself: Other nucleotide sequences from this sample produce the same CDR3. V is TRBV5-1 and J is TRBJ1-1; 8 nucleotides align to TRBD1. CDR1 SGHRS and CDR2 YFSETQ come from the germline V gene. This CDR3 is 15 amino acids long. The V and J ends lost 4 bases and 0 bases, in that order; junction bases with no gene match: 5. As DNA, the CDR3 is TGCGCCAGCAGCCTCGGGACAGGAATGAACACTGAAGCTTTCTTT. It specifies CASSLGTGMNTEAFF.

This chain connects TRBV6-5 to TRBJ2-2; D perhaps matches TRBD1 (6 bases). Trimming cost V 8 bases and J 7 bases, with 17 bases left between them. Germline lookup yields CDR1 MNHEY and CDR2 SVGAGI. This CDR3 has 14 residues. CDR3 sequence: CASRDTQGIGELFF. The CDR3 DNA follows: TGTGCCAGCCGGGACACTCAGGGAATCGGGGAGCTGTTTTTT.

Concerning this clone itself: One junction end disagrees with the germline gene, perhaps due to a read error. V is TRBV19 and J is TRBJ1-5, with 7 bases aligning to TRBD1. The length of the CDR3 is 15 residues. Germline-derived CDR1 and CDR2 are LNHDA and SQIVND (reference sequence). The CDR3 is CASSSLQGSSQPQHF. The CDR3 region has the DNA TGTGCCAGTAGTAGCCTACAGGGGAGCAGTCAGCCCCAGCATTTT.

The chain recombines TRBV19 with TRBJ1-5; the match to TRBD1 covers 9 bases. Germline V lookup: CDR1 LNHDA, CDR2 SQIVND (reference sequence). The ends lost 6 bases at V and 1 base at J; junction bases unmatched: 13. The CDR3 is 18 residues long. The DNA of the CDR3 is TGTGCCAGTAGAAGACAGGGGGACCCCGCGCGGAGCAATCAGCCCCAGCATTTT. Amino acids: CASRRQGDPARSNQPQHF.

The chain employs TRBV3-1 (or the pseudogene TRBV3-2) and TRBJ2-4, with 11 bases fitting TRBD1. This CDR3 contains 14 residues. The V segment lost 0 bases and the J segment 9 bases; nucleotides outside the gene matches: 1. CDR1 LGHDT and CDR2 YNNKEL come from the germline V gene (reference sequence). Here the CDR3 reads CASSQEGQGGIQYF. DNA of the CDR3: TGTGCCAGCAGCCAAGAGGGACAGGGGGGCATTCAGTACTTC.

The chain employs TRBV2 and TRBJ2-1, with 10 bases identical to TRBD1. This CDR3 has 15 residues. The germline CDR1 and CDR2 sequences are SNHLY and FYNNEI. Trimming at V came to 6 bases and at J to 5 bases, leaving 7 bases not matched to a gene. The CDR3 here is CASSTRDRGNNEQFF. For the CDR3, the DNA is TGTGCCAGCAGCACCCGGGACAGGGGTAACAATGAGCAGTTCTTC. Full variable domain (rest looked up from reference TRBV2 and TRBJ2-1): EPEVTQTPSHQVTQMGQEVILRCVPISNHLYFYWYRQILGQKVEFLVSFYNNEISEKSEIFDDQFSVERPDGSNFTLKIRSTKLEDSAMYFCASSTRDRGNNEQFFGPGTRLTVL.

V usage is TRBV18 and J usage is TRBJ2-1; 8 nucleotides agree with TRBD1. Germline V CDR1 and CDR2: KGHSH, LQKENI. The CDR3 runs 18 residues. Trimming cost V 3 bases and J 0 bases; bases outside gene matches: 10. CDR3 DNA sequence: TGTGCCAGCTCACCGTCTCCCGGACAGGGTGGCTCCTACAATGAGCAGTTCTTC. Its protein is CASSPSPGQGGSYNEQFF.

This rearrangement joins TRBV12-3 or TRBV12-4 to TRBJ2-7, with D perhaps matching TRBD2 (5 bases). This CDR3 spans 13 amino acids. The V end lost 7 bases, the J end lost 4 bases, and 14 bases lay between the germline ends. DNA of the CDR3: TGTGCCAGCACCTCGGGCGGGCCGTACGAGCAGTACTTC. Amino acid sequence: CASTSGGPYEQYF.

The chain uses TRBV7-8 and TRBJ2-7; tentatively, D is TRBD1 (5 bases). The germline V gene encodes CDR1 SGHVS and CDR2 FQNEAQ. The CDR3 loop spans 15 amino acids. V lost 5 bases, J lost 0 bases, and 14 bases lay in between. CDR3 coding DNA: TGTGCCAGCAGCCCCCAGCAGGGCCCCTCCTACGAGCAGTACTTC. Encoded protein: CASSPQQGPSYEQYF. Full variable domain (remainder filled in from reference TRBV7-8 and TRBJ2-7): GAGVSQSPRYKVAKRGQDVALRCDPISGHVSLFWYQQALGQGPEFLTYFQNEAQLDKSGLPSDRFFAERPEGSVSTLKIQRTQQEDSAVYLCASSPQQGPSYEQYFGPGTRLTVT.

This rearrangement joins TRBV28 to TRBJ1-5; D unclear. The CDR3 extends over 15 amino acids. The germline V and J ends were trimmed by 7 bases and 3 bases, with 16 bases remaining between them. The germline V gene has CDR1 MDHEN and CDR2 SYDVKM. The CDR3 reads CASTLVISDNQPQHF. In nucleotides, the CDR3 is TGTGCCAGCACCCTTGTTATCTCAGACAATCAGCCCCAGCATTTT.

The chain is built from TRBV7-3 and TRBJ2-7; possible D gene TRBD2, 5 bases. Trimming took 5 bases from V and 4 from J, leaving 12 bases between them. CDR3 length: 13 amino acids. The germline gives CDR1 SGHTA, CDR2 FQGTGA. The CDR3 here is CASSVKGGYEQYF. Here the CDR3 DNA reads TGTGCCAGCAGCGTCAAGGGCGGGTACGAGCAGTACTTC.

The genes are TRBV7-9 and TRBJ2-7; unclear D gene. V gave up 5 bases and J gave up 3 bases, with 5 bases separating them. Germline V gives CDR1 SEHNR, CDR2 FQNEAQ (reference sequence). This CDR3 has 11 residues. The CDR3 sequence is CASSQIYEQYF. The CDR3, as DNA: TGTGCCAGCAGCCAAATCTACGAGCAGTACTTC.